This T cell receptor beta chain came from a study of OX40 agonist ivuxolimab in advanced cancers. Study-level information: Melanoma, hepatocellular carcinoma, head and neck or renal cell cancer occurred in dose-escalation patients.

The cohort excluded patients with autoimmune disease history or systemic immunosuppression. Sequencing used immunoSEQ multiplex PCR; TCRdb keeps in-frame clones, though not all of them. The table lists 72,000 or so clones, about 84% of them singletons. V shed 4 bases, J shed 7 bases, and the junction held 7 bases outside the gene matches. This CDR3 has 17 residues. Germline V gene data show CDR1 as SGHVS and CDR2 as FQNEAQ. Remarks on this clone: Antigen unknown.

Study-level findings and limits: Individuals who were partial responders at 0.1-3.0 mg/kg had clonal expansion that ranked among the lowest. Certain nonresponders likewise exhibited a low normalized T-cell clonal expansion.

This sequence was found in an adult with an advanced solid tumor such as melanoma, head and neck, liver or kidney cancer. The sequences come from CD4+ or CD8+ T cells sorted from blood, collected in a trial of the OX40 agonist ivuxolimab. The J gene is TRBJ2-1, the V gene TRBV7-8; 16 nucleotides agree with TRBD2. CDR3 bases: TGTGCCAGCAGCTCGGGACTAGCGGGAGGGCCTTGGAATGAGCAGTTCTTC. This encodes CASSSGLAGGPWNEQFF. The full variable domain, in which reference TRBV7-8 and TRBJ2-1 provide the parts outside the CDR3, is GAGVSQSPRYKVAKRGQDVALRCDPISGHVSLFWYQQALGQGPEFLTYFQNEAQLDKSGLPSDRFFAERPEGSVSTLKIQRTQQEDSAVYLCASSSGLAGGPWNEQFFGPGTRLTVL.